This T cell receptor beta chain comes out of a study of T cells in pancreatic ductal adenocarcinoma. The study, taken as a whole, reports: This surgical cohort overrepresents the minority presenting with early-stage disease. Blood had more productive templates and approximately 8-fold more unique clonotypes than tumor. Enrichment of CD45RO+ effector over naive T cells in tumors may bias clonality. Tumor and blood clonality did not differ significantly, about 0.11 versus 0.078.

The ends were cut back, 6 bases at V and 5 bases at J, with 16 bases in the middle. This CDR3 is 14 amino acids long. From germline, CDR1 is SGHTA and CDR2 FQGNSA. TCRdb's copy holds only in-frame clones and misses some; the assay was immunoSEQ multiplex PCR. The sample has a few thousand clones; less than 75% are singletons. Selected pancreatic ductal adenocarcinoma patients had undergone surgery without neoadjuvant therapy. Concerning this clone itself: Antigen: not known.

Sequenced material: pancreatic tumor tissue. The sequence was obtained from a human donor with pancreatic ductal adenocarcinoma. This sequence joins TRBV7-2 and TRBJ1-1, with a weak D call TRBD1 (5 bases). CDR3 in amino acids: CASRLDSAWTEAFF. The CDR3 bases are TGTGCCAGCAGGCTTGACAGTGCGTGGACTGAAGCTTTCTTT.